This T cell receptor (beta chain) was profiled in a study of cytomegalovirus exposure and HLA in healthy donors (dated by TCRdb to 2016 to 2017). With respect to the entire study: In an earlier analysis of several hundred of the donors, under 300 Gb of sequence data and 117 million unique TCR beta sequences from about 179 million T cells were reported. Class I and class II HLA loci were covered by the typing at four-digit resolution. The later analysis used no new phenotypic data to find candidate immune exposures, relying instead on TCR beta sequences and their occurrence across donors. Typing coverage varied by locus: roughly 629-640 donors for A, B, C, DRB1 and DQB1; roughly 500 for DQA1; approximately 610 for DPA1; under 490 for DPB1. Using immunosequencing, the study profiled T cell repertoires from 640 or so subjects and related those repertoires to cytomegalovirus serostatus. The study was designed to test whether signatures of past pathogen exposure could be identified by cataloging public T cell receptors. Donor age, sex, ethnicity and CMV serostatus were compiled alongside the repertoire data. Approximately 300 gigabases of sequencing data and 91 million or so unique TCR sequences made up an early release that covered roughly 670 HLA-typed donors. To study patterns of TCR occurrence, a later analysis re-analyzed previously published TCR beta repertoires from around 670 donors and added high-resolution HLA genotyping. To decide whether each TCR beta V gene segment behaved as functional or pseudogenic, an earlier analysis of fewer than 750 of the donors relied on high-throughput TCR beta sequencing. On average, 235,054 unique TCR beta nucleotide sequences were sequenced per donor among more than 350 genotyped donors of the cohort, with 15% to 20% of those sequences being non-productive. Among the approximately 430 genotyped donors, approximately 76% belonged to the genetic ancestry cluster associated with self-reported Caucasian donors. Along with the approximately 670-subject first cohort, a separate validation cohort of roughly 110 different subjects was used. The study combined high-throughput TCR immunosequencing, statistical association of individual TCRs with disease status, and machine learning to predict cytomegalovirus infection status. Five DR-DQ haplotypes were handled as single units for association and clustering because linkage in the cohort was strong. A later genetic analysis used genome-wide SNP genotypes for about 60% of the roughly 700 donors, treating that subset as a discovery cohort. All discovery cohort repertoires had been generated using a single sequencing platform. Points the paper makes about the study in general: The earlier analysis of 587 of the donors excluded roughly 16 rarely observed V segments, including chromosome 9 orphons, because counts were too low. The only immune exposure information available for the cohort was CMV serostatus. Linkage disequilibrium might explain the correlated functional status among segregating V segments, but an unknown experimental factor could not be excluded. Most TCR sequences were seen in very few donors, while some public TCRs were found in many individuals. Specific HLA alleles were associated with over 15,000 TCR beta sequences at a false discovery rate of 0.05 in a later analysis. Some IMGT-functional V segments, including TRBV6-2 and TRBV6-3, could not be told apart with the 87-base-pair reads, so those segments were excluded. The cohort was sequenced for TCR beta chains only, and without alpha or paired-chain data the features that could be detected were limited. A cluster of highly shared sequence variants was judged likely to be a technical artifact of the sequencing pipeline. The study listed 164 TCR beta chains as associated with cytomegalovirus. Most CMV-associated TCR beta chains appeared to be HLA-restricted in a later analysis, and the HLA associations seemed to be driven largely by CMV exposure. In an earlier analysis of 587 of the donors, most TCR beta V segments were observed in productive rearrangements about 87% or about 30% of the time, broadly matching IMGT annotations. In both the original and validation cohorts, the classifier was reported to diagnose cytomegalovirus status with high specificity and sensitivity. According to a later analysis, parvovirus B19, influenza, CMV and Epstein-Barr virus appeared linked to several top co-occurrence clusters. In vitro tests confirmed that a few of the cytomegalovirus-associated TCR beta chains recognize cytomegalovirus antigens. When HLA alleles, especially DR and DQ, strongly co-occurred, TCR associations were difficult to assign to individual alleles. The authors suggested that the approach could potentially be extended to other disease states and immunological phenotypes. A further reported finding was that TCR beta sequences accurately predicted the HLA-A and HLA-B alleles for most subjects in the first cohort. The presence/absence analyses assumed that sequencing depth was roughly uniform across donors, and that assumption may not be true. Because HLA typing was unavailable for some donors at each locus, only the typed subset was used in association tests. In a later analysis, HLA-associated TCR beta chains showed more clonal expansion and lower generation probabilities than non-associated chains that were equally common. In a later genetic analysis, fewer N-insertions in productive TCRs were reported among donors in an Asian-associated ancestry cluster than the roughly 700-donor mean. A later genetic analysis associated a missense DCLRE1C variant with V-gene and J-gene trimming of TCR beta chains, and an independent cohort replicated the association. A later analysis found that TCR association rates varied across HLA loci, with DRB1 alleles showing the most associated TCRs and HLA-C alleles the fewest.

For this clone: Its antigen specificity is not known.

Libraries were made using the immunoSEQ multiplex PCR assay. For the multiplex PCR, a mixture combining 60 forward primers for TCR Vbeta segments and 13 reverse primers for TCR Jbeta segments was used. The CDR3 region of rearranged TCR beta genes was amplified from genomic DNA with a multiplex PCR assay. Amplified TCR beta libraries were sequenced as 87-base-pair reads on the Illumina HiSeq System. The paper's data handling went like this. A later analysis counted tens of millions of unique TCR beta chains across the 500 to 850 repertoires, and roughly 11 million of these chains were shared by at least two donors. Raw reads were error-corrected and collapsed into unique sequences with a nearest-neighbor algorithm that merged closely related sequences to remove PCR and sequencing errors. Alignment of CDR3 sequences to IMGT reference sequences was used to assign V, D and J gene segments. For a sequence to be retained, a match of at least six nucleotides was required to both a V gene segment and a J gene segment. A rearrangement was called productive if the CDR3 had no stop codons and remained in frame with V and J, and every other rearrangement was called non-productive. Following IMGT convention, CDR3 was defined as the stretch from the second conserved V-encoded cysteine up to the conserved J-encoded phenylalanine. The earlier analysis of a few hundred of the donors excluded any sequence lacking an unambiguous match to a single V gene segment. In an earlier analysis of around 590 of the donors, a V segment was called functional when productive rearrangements were above 56.7%, and segregating when the standard deviation between donors exceeded 5%. A statistical classification framework was developed to diagnose cytomegalovirus status using the catalog of TCR beta chain sequences. V and J gene assignment, in a later analysis, came from comparing TCR nucleotide sequences with IMGT/GENE-DB human TR gene sequences. In a later analysis, CDR3 sequences and most-parsimonious VDJ recombination scenarios were assigned using the TCRdist pipeline. A later analysis defined each TCR beta chain by its CDR3 amino acid sequence plus V-gene family, and excluded reads lacking a unique V-gene family. As a way to deal with suspected cross-contamination and a sequencing artifact, a later analysis dropped 592 nucleotide sequences that were highly shared and had low generation probability. For each public chain, a later analysis derived a clonal expansion index from normalized ranks of inferred template counts within each repertoire. In a later analysis, generation probabilities were computed using a VDJ recombination model fitted to out-of-frame rearrangements, and the results were checked against IGoR. In a later analysis, hypergeometric tests were used to score TCR-TCR, TCR-HLA and TCR-CMV co-occurrence, with a repertoire-size bias correction applied to TCR pairs. A later analysis estimated false discovery rates by permuting HLA or CMV assignments 20 times. In a later analysis, co-occurring TCRs were grouped using DBSCAN, with TCRdist sequence similarity added in when clustering inside HLA-allele-positive subsets. Repertoires with fewer than 30,000 or more than 120,000 public chains, plus five repertoires with anomalous nucleotide sharing, were excluded from co-occurrence clustering. The source is immuneACCESS, and TCRdb retained only in-frame sequences with V and J called. Part of the clones is not carried over; for the studies checked, unresolved V genes explain less than half of this, and the remainder is unexplained. The V and J calls and clone size come from that table; D and trimming were worked out from the DNA. The table for this sample lists under 150,000 clones. In total, the top ten clones hold 2% of the sample.

CDR1 and CDR2 (MNHEY, SMNVEV) derive from the germline V gene (reference sequence). The CDR3 starts with the cysteine, ends with the phenylalanine, and has 16 residues. Of all the DNA, just the CDR3 is kept, 48 bases in frame from base 1. Deletion took 5 bases off V and 4 bases off J, with a span of 17 bases between the germline ends. In total, fewer than 750 healthy bone marrow donors made up the cohort. All cohort members were sampled while nominally healthy, although unrecorded immune exposures were likely present. The donor was CMV seronegative and belonged to the group of 350 to 400 seronegative cohort members. Every donor gave a peripheral blood sample, and the peripheral blood mononuclear cells from that sample were used for TCR beta sequencing. The Qiagen DNeasy Blood Extraction Kit was used to extract genomic DNA from the blood cell samples.

This clonotype originated in a woman aged 60-75 years in good health and CMV-seronegative. Sequencing was carried out using PBMCs. The sequence joins TRBV27 to TRBJ1-4; 6 matching bases give a weak D call of TRBD1. The DNA reads TGTGCCAGCAGTCCCCGGTTGGGCAGGGGTAATGAAAAACTGTTTTTT. Its protein reads: CASSPRLGRGNEKLFF.